The clone carrying this T cell receptor beta chain was recorded at least ten times. V lost 7 bases to trimming and J lost 6 bases; unmatched junction nucleotides: 11. The CDR3 contains 16 residues. Germline V gene sequence: CDR1 SQVTM, CDR2 ANQGSEA. Preparation of the TCRbeta library involved a method that used unique molecular identifiers. TCRdb ran MiXCR on the PCR reads and lists one entry per CDR3 protein. The sample lists about 410,000 distinct CDR3 sequences; roughly 22% were seen once. This sample is drawn from a study of T-cell reconstitution after alpha-beta-depleted transplantation in children.

The chain uses TRBV29-1 and TRBJ2-1, with 14 bases identical to TRBD2. Specimen: PBMCs from the stem cell graft donor, collected from the stem cell graft. The sequence was obtained from a human donor who donated a stem cell graft to a child with acute myeloid leukemia. The CDR3 protein is CSAIGTSGRTSNEQFF. The CDR3 DNA is TGCAGCGCTATCGGGACTAGCGGGAGAACATCCAATGAGCAGTTCTTC.